This record concerns one TCR beta chain sequence. The V segment lost 2 bases and the J segment 3 bases; nucleotides outside the gene matches: 11. The V gene's germline CDR1 is MDHEN and CDR2 SYDVKM. The CDR3 length is 17 residues. Clones were sequenced by immunoSEQ multiplex PCR, and TCRdb holds only the in-frame ones, with some missing. The sample lists tens of thousands of clones, under 90% occurring once. This entry is derived from a study of T cell clones after liver transplantation. The wider study: Immunosuppression withdrawal was tried within 2 years after liver transplantation in this trial. Draws occurred before transplant, before withdrawal, and after complete or failed withdrawal.

V is TRBV28 and J is TRBJ2-3, with 7 bases identical to TRBD1. The input for sequencing was CD4+ T cells from blood, taken 12 months after liver transplant. The receptor's source is a human patient who received a liver transplant. Some T cells may be graft donor cells. The CDR3 loop is CASSLGWRTGYTDTQYF. In nucleotides, the CDR3 is TGTGCCAGCAGTTTAGGTTGGCGGACAGGATATACAGATACGCAGTATTTT.